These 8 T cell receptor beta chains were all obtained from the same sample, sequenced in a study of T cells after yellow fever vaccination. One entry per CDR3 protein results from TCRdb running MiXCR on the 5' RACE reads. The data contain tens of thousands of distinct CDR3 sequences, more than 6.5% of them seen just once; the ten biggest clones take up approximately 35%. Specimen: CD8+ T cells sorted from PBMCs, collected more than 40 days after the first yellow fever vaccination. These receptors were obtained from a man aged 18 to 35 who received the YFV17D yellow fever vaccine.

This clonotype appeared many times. The CDR3 sequence is CASSQSAGELFF. The CDR3 nucleotides are TGTGCCAGCAGCCAGAGCGCCGGGGAGCTGTTTTTT. The J gene is TRBJ2-2, the V gene TRBV6-5; D gene unclear. V lost 6 bases, J lost 6 bases, and 8 bases lay in between. Germline values: CDR1 MNHEY, CDR2 SVGAGI. This CDR3 spans 12 amino acids.

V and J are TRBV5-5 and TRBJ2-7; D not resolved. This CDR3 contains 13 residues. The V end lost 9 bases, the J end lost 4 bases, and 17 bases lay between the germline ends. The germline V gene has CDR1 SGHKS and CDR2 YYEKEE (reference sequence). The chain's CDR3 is CAMSPRREYEQYV. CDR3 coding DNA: TGTGCCATGAGCCCTCGGCGAGAGTACGAGCAGTACGTC.

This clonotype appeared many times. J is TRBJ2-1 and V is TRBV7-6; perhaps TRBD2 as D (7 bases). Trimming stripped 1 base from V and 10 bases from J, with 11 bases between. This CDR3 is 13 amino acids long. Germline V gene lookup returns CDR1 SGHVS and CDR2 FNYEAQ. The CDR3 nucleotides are TGTGCCAGCAGCTTAGGGGGGGGCTGGGAGCAGTTCTTC. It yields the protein CASSLGGGWEQFF.

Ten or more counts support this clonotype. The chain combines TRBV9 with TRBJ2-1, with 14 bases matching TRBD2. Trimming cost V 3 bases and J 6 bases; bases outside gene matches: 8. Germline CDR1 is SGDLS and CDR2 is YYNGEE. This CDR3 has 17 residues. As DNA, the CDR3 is TGTGCCAGCAGCGAACGACTAGCGGGGGGGCCGATCAATGAGCAGTTCTTC. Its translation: CASSERLAGGPINEQFF. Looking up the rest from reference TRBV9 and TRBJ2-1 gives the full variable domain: DSGVTQTPKHLITATGQRVTLRCSPRSGDLSVYWYQQSLDQGLQFLIQYYNGEERAKGNILERFSAQQFPDLHSELNLSSLELGDSALYFCASSERLAGGPINEQFFGPGTRLTVL.

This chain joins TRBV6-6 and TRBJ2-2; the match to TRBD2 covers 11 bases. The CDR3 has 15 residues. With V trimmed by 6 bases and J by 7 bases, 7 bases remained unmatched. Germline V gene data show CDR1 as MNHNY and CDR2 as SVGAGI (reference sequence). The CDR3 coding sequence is TGTGCCAGCAGGCTTACTAGCGGGGGAGTCGGGGAGCTGTTTTTT. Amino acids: CASRLTSGGVGELFF.

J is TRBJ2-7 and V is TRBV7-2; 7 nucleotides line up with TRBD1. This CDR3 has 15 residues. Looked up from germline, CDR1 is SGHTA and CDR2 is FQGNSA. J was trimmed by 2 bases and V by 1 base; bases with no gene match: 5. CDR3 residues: CASSLEGGRAYEQYV. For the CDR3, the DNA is TGTGCCAGCAGCTTAGAAGGGGGCAGGGCCTACGAGCAGTACGTC.

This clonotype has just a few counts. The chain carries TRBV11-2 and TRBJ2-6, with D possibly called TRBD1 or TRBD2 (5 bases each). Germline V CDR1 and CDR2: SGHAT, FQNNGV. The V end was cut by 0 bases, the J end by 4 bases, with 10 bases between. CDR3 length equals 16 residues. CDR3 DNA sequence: TGTGCCAGCAGCTTAGATGAAGGGGACGGGGCCAACGTCCTGACTTTC. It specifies CASSLDEGDGANVLTF.

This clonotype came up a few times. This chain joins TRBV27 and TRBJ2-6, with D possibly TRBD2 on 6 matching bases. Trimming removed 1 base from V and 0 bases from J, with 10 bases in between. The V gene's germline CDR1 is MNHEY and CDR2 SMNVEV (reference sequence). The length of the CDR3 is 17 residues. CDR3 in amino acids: CASSLLGRDSGANVLTF. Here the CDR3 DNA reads TGTGCCAGCAGTTTATTGGGGCGGGACTCTGGGGCCAACGTCCTGACTTTC.